A single sample is the source of the 17 T cell receptor beta chains below, sequenced in a study of cytomegalovirus exposure and HLA in healthy donors. The PCR used 60 Vbeta and 13 Jbeta primers. The protocol was immunoSEQ multiplex PCR, while the TCRdb copy is restricted to in-frame clones and leaves out a portion. This sample has about 200,000 clones; over 80% occur once, and the top ten carry roughly 0.75%. Material: PBMCs. The source of these receptors is a boy aged 2 to 10 in good health and CMV-seronegative.

This chain links TRBV29-1 with TRBJ2-1; D call uncertain. V lost 0 bases and J lost 10, with 16 bases in between. CDR1 SQVTM and CDR2 ANQGSEA come from the germline V gene. The CDR3 extends over 14 amino acids. For the CDR3, the DNA is TGCAGCGTTGAAGATGTAACACTCGGCGGCGAGCAGTTCTTC. Amino acid sequence: CSVEDVTLGGEQFF.

V gene TRBV4-2 combines with J gene TRBJ1-5, with 8 bases lining up with TRBD1. The CDR3 length is 15 residues. After removal of 0 bases from V and 6 bases from J, the junction contained 4 bases not matched to a gene. CDR1 is LGHNA and CDR2 is YNFKEQ in the germline V gene. The CDR3 sequence: CASSQESGTGQPQHF. The CDR3 nucleotides are TGTGCCAGCAGCCAAGAAAGCGGGACAGGTCAGCCCCAGCATTTT.

The gene calls are TRBV4-1 and TRBJ1-1; D might be TRBD1 (5 bases). In germline, CDR1 is MGHRA, CDR2 YSYEKL. V gave up 0 bases and J gave up 3 bases, with 17 bases separating them. The CDR3 length is 17 residues. The CDR3 sequence is CASSQERSARAYTEAFF. CDR3 coding DNA: TGCGCCAGCAGCCAAGAACGTTCCGCCAGGGCATACACTGAAGCTTTCTTT.

This clone was seen just once. This chain joins TRBV2 and TRBJ2-7; 11 bases are a match to TRBD1. Germline assignment: CDR1 SNHLY and CDR2 FYNNEI. J lost 4 bases, V lost 4 bases, and 6 bases had no gene match. The CDR3 runs 15 residues. CDR3 sequence: CASSGSDRGPYEQYF. CDR3 coding DNA: TGTGCCAGCAGTGGCTCGGACAGGGGGCCGTACGAGCAGTACTTC. Using reference TRBV2 and TRBJ2-7 for the parts outside the CDR3, the full variable domain is EPEVTQTPSHQVTQMGQEVILRCVPISNHLYFYWYRQILGQKVEFLVSFYNNEISEKSEIFDDQFSVERPDGSNFTLKIRSTKLEDSAMYFCASSGSDRGPYEQYFGPGTRLTVT.

The chain links TRBV5-4 to TRBJ1-2, with 11 bases that match TRBD1. Unmatched junction bases numbered 13, after V lost 1 base and J lost 5 bases. The CDR3 extends over 18 amino acids. The germline CDR1 and CDR2 sequences are SGHNT and YYREEE (reference sequence). The CDR3 region has the DNA TGTGCCAGCAGCTTGATGGGGTTCGGGACAGGGGGAATTTATGGCTACACCTTC. Translated, it gives CASSLMGFGTGGIYGYTF.

The J gene is TRBJ2-7, the V gene TRBV25-1; TRBD1 is a possible D gene (6 bases). The germline V gene encodes CDR1 MGHDK and CDR2 SYGVNS. V was shortened by 5 bases and J by 6 bases, with 11 bases between the two germline ends. CDR3 size: 12 residues. In DNA form, the CDR3 reads TGTGCCAGCAGTCAGGGACAATGCGAGCAGTACTTC. As protein: CASSQGQCEQYF.

This rearrangement joins TRBV10-1 to TRBJ2-1, with 7 positions matching TRBD2. V dropped 5 bases and J dropped 7; count of bases not matched to a gene: 8. CDR1 and CDR2 from the germline V gene are WNHNN and SYGVQD (reference sequence). CDR3 length: 14 amino acids. The CDR3 is CASSRSGVGNEQFF. The CDR3 bases are TGCGCCAGCAGTCGCAGCGGGGTTGGAAATGAGCAGTTCTTC.

This rearrangement joins TRBV30 to TRBJ1-6; D ambiguous. Trimming stripped 0 bases from V and 6 bases from J, with 9 bases between. CDR3 length: 14 residues. CDR1 is GTSNPN and CDR2 is SVGIG in the germline V gene (reference sequence). The CDR3 DNA reads as TGTGCCTGGAGTGTAGGCCAGGTTAATTCACCCCTCCACTTT. Translated, it gives CAWSVGQVNSPLHF.

The sample holds a few counts of this clone. The chain has TRBV4-1 and TRBJ1-6; D is unclear. Trimming removed 0 bases from V and 0 bases from J, with 12 bases in between. Germline CDR1 is MGHRA and CDR2 is YSYEKL. This CDR3 spans 18 amino acids. For the CDR3, the DNA is TGCGCCAGCAGCCAAGATCCCACAGTGAGCTCCTATAATTCACCCCTCCACTTT. Protein: CASSQDPTVSSYNSPLHF.

V is TRBV6-5 and J is TRBJ1-6; the D gene is possibly TRBD1 (6 bases). Trimming left V 6 bases short and J 10 bases short, with 16 bases between. CDR3 length: 14 residues. Germline CDR1 reads MNHEY; CDR2 reads SVGAGI. The CDR3 here is CASRPPGEGSPLHF. The CDR3 coding sequence is TGTGCCAGCAGACCCCCAGGGGAGGGGTCACCCCTCCACTTT.

This clone was counted only a few times. As DNA, the CDR3 is TGTGCCTGGATTATCACAGGGAACACTGAAGCTTTCTTT. Its protein is CAWIITGNTEAFF. The chain couples TRBV30 to TRBJ1-1, with D perhaps matching TRBD1 (5 bases). The CDR3 runs to 13 residues. Germline V gene data show CDR1 as GTSNPN and CDR2 as SVGIG (reference sequence). Deletions cut 4 bases from V and 1 base from J, with 10 bases between.

This chain uses TRBV6-5 with TRBJ1-2; tentatively, D is TRBD1 (6 bases). This CDR3 is 15 amino acids long. Germline V gene lookup returns CDR1 MNHEY and CDR2 SVGAGI. V was shortened by 6 bases and J by 4 bases, with 18 bases between the two germline ends. CDR3 sequence reads: CASSQSRGASYGYTF. The CDR3 nucleotides read TGTGCCAGCAGCCAAAGTCGGGGGGCAAGCTATGGCTACACCTTC.

The V and J genes are TRBV19 and TRBJ1-1, with D perhaps TRBD1 (5 bases). Trimming left V 5 bases short and J 5 bases short, with 12 bases between. The length of the CDR3 is 13 residues. The germline gives CDR1 LNHDA, CDR2 SQIVND (reference sequence). The chain's CDR3 is CASSLGRGTEAFF. CDR3 nucleotide sequence: TGTGCCAGTAGTTTGGGCCGGGGGACTGAAGCTTTCTTT.

This clone was counted only a few times. Other DNA sequences of this sample code for an identical CDR3. The V call is TRBV30, the J call TRBJ1-5; D is perhaps TRBD1 (5 bases). With 3 bases removed from V and 4 bases from J, the gap between germline ends came to 7 bases. CDR3 length: 12 residues. Germline CDR1 is GTSNPN and CDR2 is SVGIG (reference sequence). CDR3 sequence reads: CAWSPGNQPQHF. In DNA, the CDR3 is TGTGCCTGGAGCCCAGGGAATCAGCCCCAGCATTTT.

This clone came up a few times. The chain employs TRBV7-6 and TRBJ1-4; 9 nucleotides agree with TRBD1. This CDR3 is built from 14 residues. The V gene's germline CDR1 is SGHVS and CDR2 FNYEAQ. V was clipped by 7 bases and J by 3 bases; unmatched bases: 3. CDR3 coding DNA: TGTGCCAGCAAGGGACAGGGAGCTAATGAAAAACTGTTTTTT. Its translation: CASKGQGANEKLFF.

A word on this clone: Other DNA variants within this sample encode the same CDR3. The chain joins TRBV5-1 to TRBJ2-1, with 13 bases fitting TRBD2. Germline V CDR1 and CDR2: SGHRS, YFSETQ. This CDR3 is built from 16 residues. V dropped 2 bases and J dropped 9; count of bases not matched to a gene: 8. The CDR3 DNA reads TGCGCCAGCAGCTTAGGACTAGCGGGGGTTCAGGCTGAGCAGTTCTTC. Protein product: CASSLGLAGVQAEQFF.

The chain employs TRBV9 and TRBJ2-7, with 9 bases aligning to TRBD1. The V segment lost 4 bases and the J segment 2 bases; nucleotides outside the gene matches: 7. Germline CDR1 SGDLS, CDR2 YYNGEE. The CDR3 has 15 residues. CDR3 in amino acids: CASSNTGGATYEQYF. The CDR3 DNA reads as TGTGCCAGCAGCAATACAGGGGGCGCTACCTACGAGCAGTACTTC.